This T cell receptor beta chain appears in the sequencing data of a study of T-cell reconstitution after alpha-beta-depleted transplantation in children (dated by TCRdb to 2016 to 2017). A note on the overall study: T-cell immune reconstitution after TCRalphabeta/CD19-depleted allogeneic hematopoietic cell transplantation in children was quantitatively tracked in the study by means of TCR repertoire profiling.

For this clonotype: Which antigen it targets is not known. Within one base of it there is no much larger clone, and no base qualities were kept.

CDR1 SGHRS and CDR2 YFSETQ are derived from the germline V gene. CDR3 length: 16 amino acids, cysteine to phenylalanine. The retained sequence is limited to the CDR3, 48 bases, with the frame set at the first base. The V end gives up 0 bases and the J end 0 bases, leaving 4 bases in the junction not matched to a gene. Libraries were built with PCR. TCRdb names Illumina HiSeq 2500 as the instrument used. To normalize quantification of the TCRbeta repertoire, the TCR libraries were built with molecular barcoding that relied on unique molecular identifiers. The public reads were reprocessed in TCRdb via fastp at Q25 and MiXCR, keeping in-frame beta chains. Each entry merges the rows of one CDR3 protein and shows their most common DNA and genes. Counted in this sample were about 980,000 distinct CDR3 sequences; about 26% of them appeared once. The top ten hold 28% of the sample. Summary of the overall study and its limitations: In some patients, high TCRbeta diversity at day 60 was attributed to recipient T cells and intrathymic progenitors that had survived conditioning. Apparently early alphabetaT-cell count recovery about two months after transplant reportedly relied on only several hundred rapidly expanded clones derived from non-depleted graft cells. Over subsequent months, a decline in hyperexpanded clone frequencies was noted, and after one year, T-cell counts and TCRbeta diversity were mostly ascribed to newly produced T cells.

Explained via the paper, the treatment or condition label denotes: allogeneic hematopoietic cell transplantation with graft depleted of TCRalphabeta T cells and CD19 B cells. TCRalphabeta/CD19-depleted allogeneic hematopoietic cell grafts were given to the transplant recipients, all of whom were children. The sequence was obtained from a boy younger than two who had a stem cell transplant for SCID, so the T cells may come from the graft donor. The sequence is built from TRBV5-1 and TRBJ2-7; 9 central bases correspond to TRBD2. The input for sequencing was PBMCs, mostly from graft donor cells, taken 360 days after TCRalphabeta/CD19-depleted stem cell transplant. The bases read TGCGCCAGCAGCTTGGGACTAGCGGTGAGCTCCTACGAGCAGTACTTC. This codes for CASSLGLAVSSYEQYF. Full variable domain (CDR3 extended with the reference TRBV5-1 and TRBJ2-7 proteins): KAGVTQTPRYLIKTRGQQVTLSCSPISGHRSVSWYQQTPGQGLQFLFEYFSETQRNKGNFPGRFSGRQFSNSRSEMNVSTLELGDSALYLCASSLGLAVSSYEQYFGPGTRLTVT.